This entry lists 27 T cell receptor beta chains sequenced from one sample in a study of T cell clonality in common variable immunodeficiency (dated by TCRdb to about 2015). Libraries were prepared through the immunoSEQ multiplex PCR assay. This immuneACCESS table, as held by TCRdb, lists in-frame sequences with V and J called but not all clones. Of the missing ones, under half trace to an unresolved V gene in checked studies; the others have no known cause. This sample was tabulated with fewer than 55,000 clones, among which there are no singletons. The top ten clonotypes cover approximately 2% of the sample. The sequencing input was peripheral blood mononuclear cells. These receptors were taken from a person aged 18-70 years in good health.

In its sample, this clone was seen many times. From the germline J gene comes the end of the CDR3, since the read stops 3 residues before it. The chain uses TRBV19 and TRBJ2-7; tentative D call: TRBD1 (6 bases). The CDR3 has 13 amino acids. Trimming took 3 bases from V and 6 from J, leaving 12 bases between them. Per the germline V gene, CDR1 is LNHDA and CDR2 is SQIVND (reference sequence). The CDR3 bases that were read are TGTGCCAGTAGTATCCGGCCAGGGGTCGAG. Translating gives CASSIRPGVE. The full CDR3 protein reads CASSIRPGVEQYF.

At least ten counts were recorded for this clone. The CDR3 is cut off 3 residues early in the read; its end comes from the germline J gene. This chain uses TRBV19 with TRBJ2-3, with 8 bases that match TRBD1. This CDR3 spans 15 amino acids. Trimming at V came to 5 bases and at J to 7 bases, leaving 11 bases not matched to a gene. The germline V gene has CDR1 LNHDA and CDR2 SQIVND (reference sequence). The CDR3 DNA, read in part, is TGTGCCAGTAGTCCCCGGACAGGGATCATGAATACG. Translation gives CASSPRTGIMNT. The complete CDR3 sequence is CASSPRTGIMNTQYF.

This clone has ten or more counts. The read ends 3 residues shy of where the CDR3 ends; the end is completed using the germline J gene. This rearrangement joins TRBV3-1 (or the pseudogene TRBV3-2) to TRBJ2-7; the D gene is possibly TRBD1 (5 bases). Trimming shortened V by 5 bases and J by 6 bases, and 17 bases separated the two germline ends. CDR3 length: 14 residues. CDR1 is LGHDT and CDR2 is YNNKEL in the germline V gene (reference sequence). CDR3 sequence: CASSARAGNREQYF. The part of the CDR3 DNA that was read is TGTGCCAGCAGCGCCCGCGCAGGGAATCGCGAG.

This clone was seen repeatedly, ten times or more. The CDR3 end falls 3 residues outside the read, so it is completed with the germline J gene. The chain recombines TRBV9 with TRBJ2-3; no clear D. V was pared by 4 bases and J by 0 bases, with 24 bases between. The length of the CDR3 is 19 residues. Germline lookup yields CDR1 SGDLS and CDR2 YYNGEE. CDR3 DNA, as far as it was read: TGTGCCAGCAGCCCCCGTTTATTAGTCCCGCAAAAAAGCACAGATACG. Its translation: CASSPRLLVPQKSTDT. The complete CDR3 sequence is CASSPRLLVPQKSTDTQYF.

This clone was seen more than once but under ten times. The CDR3 extends 3 residues past the end of the read, so its final part is completed from the germline J gene. The V and J genes are TRBV19 and TRBJ1-6; D might be TRBD1 (6 bases). The CDR3 length is 13 residues. Per germline, CDR1 LNHDA and CDR2 SQIVND (reference sequence). Trimming removed 3 bases at V and 10 bases at J, with 10 bases between. CDR3 loop: CASSIHRDSPLHF. The sequenced part of the CDR3 DNA is TGTGCCAGTAGTATCCACAGGGACTCACCC.

This clone was seen at least ten times. The missing CDR3 end, 3 residues past where the read stops, is filled in from the germline J gene. This chain joins TRBV4-1 and TRBJ2-7; D is possibly TRBD2 (7 bases). The CDR3 extends over 15 amino acids. V gave up 5 bases and J gave up 4 bases, with 18 bases separating them. Germline V CDR1 and CDR2: MGHRA, YSYEKL. The CDR3 DNA, read in part, is TGCGCCAGCAGCTCCTTGGGAGGGACAACTTACGAG. Residues: CASSSLGGTTYE. The entire CDR3 protein is CASSSLGGTTYEQYF.

This clone appeared many times. With the read ending 3 residues before the CDR3 end, the germline J gene is used to fill in that end. The V and J genes are TRBV6-1 and TRBJ2-1; D uncertain. This CDR3 has 15 amino acids. The ends were cut back, 2 bases at V and 6 bases at J, with 14 bases in the middle. Germline assignment: CDR1 MNHNS and CDR2 SASEGT. Partial CDR3 DNA: TGTGCCAGCAGTGAACGACATACCATCTCCAATGAG. Translating it yields CASSERHTISNE. The whole CDR3 protein is CASSERHTISNEQFF.

Many counts were recorded for this clone. The sequenced fragment ends 3 residues before the CDR3 boundary, so the rest is inferred from the germline J gene. The V call is TRBV20-1, the J call TRBJ2-7; D may be TRBD1 (7 bases). With 3 bases removed from V and 6 bases from J, the gap between germline ends came to 18 bases. Germline V gene lookup returns CDR1 DFQATT and CDR2 SNEGSKA (reference sequence). This CDR3 region has 14 residues. The CDR3 loop reads CSARRGLAFVEQYF. CDR3 bases read: TGCAGTGCTAGGAGGGGGCTAGCGTTTGTCGAG.

This clone was seen at least ten times. The sequenced fragment ends 3 residues before the CDR3 boundary, so the rest is inferred from the germline J gene. J is TRBJ1-4 and V is TRBV30, with D tentatively TRBD1 (5 bases). The CDR3 length is 15 residues. CDR1 and CDR2 (germline): GTSNPN, SVGIG (reference sequence). Trimming left V 1 base short and J 5 bases short, with 14 bases between. The CDR3 loop reads CAWSGTGGENEKLFF. The DNA read from the CDR3 is TGTGCCTGGAGTGGGACGGGGGGGGAAAATGAAAAA.

This clone was counted ten times or more. The DNA ends 3 residues before the CDR3 does, and the rest of the CDR3 is filled in from the germline J gene. This chain joins TRBV7-6 and TRBJ2-7, with 8 nucleotides matching TRBD1. The CDR3 spans 15 residues. Losses at the gene ends were 1 base for V and 1 base for J; bases not matched to a gene: 3. Germline V lookup: CDR1 SGHVS, CDR2 FNYEAQ. Incomplete CDR3 DNA: TGTGCCAGCAGCTTAGGGACAGGGCTATCCTACGAG. Translated: CASSLGTGLSYE. The complete CDR3 reads CASSLGTGLSYEQYF.

This clone was detected ten times or more. The read gets to within 3 residues of the CDR3 end, and the germline J gene fills in the rest. The J gene is TRBJ1-6, the V gene TRBV20-1; 8 bases align to TRBD1. The germline CDR1 and CDR2 sequences are DFQATT and SNEGSKA (reference sequence). The CDR3 is 16 amino acids. Trimming removed 6 bases from V and 0 bases from J; junction bases left unmatched: 7. CDR3 amino acids: CSARTGSSSYNSPLHF. The part of the CDR3 DNA that was read is TGCAGTGCGCGGACAGGGAGCAGCTCCTATAATTCACCC.

This clone turned up a few times. The CDR3 end lies 3 residues beyond the end of the read and is filled in from the germline J gene. The chain couples TRBV2 to TRBJ1-2; D ambiguous. V shed 1 base and J shed 6 bases, with 9 bases lying between them. CDR1 is SNHLY and CDR2 is FYNNEI in the germline V gene. This CDR3 region has 13 residues. The CDR3: CASSEESVHGYTF. Incomplete CDR3 DNA: TGTGCCAGCAGTGAAGAGTCGGTTCATGGC. Looking up the rest from reference TRBV2 and TRBJ1-2 gives the full variable domain: EPEVTQTPSHQVTQMGQEVILRCVPISNHLYFYWYRQILGQKVEFLVSFYNNEISEKSEIFDDQFSVERPDGSNFTLKIRSTKLEDSAMYFCASSEESVHGYTFGSGTRLTVV.

This clone was counted at least ten times. The sequenced fragment ends 3 residues before the CDR3 boundary, so the rest is inferred from the germline J gene. This rearrangement joins TRBV5-1 to TRBJ1-4; 7 bases fit TRBD1. The V gene end was trimmed by 3 bases and the J gene end by 8 bases; junction bases not matched to a gene: 10. This CDR3 comprises 15 residues. Per the germline V gene, CDR1 is SGHRS and CDR2 is YFSETQ. The sequenced CDR3 bases are TGCGCCAGCAGCTATCAGACAGGGTTAGAGGAAAAA. Its protein product is CASSYQTGLEEK. The whole CDR3 protein is CASSYQTGLEEKLFF.

Ten or more counts support this clone. The read ends 3 residues early relative to the CDR3; the germline J gene fills the gap. The rearrangement uses TRBV2 and TRBJ2-1, with D possibly matching TRBD2 (6 bases). V lost 1 base and J lost 2, with 12 bases in between. Germline lookup yields CDR1 SNHLY and CDR2 FYNNEI. This CDR3 has 16 residues. CDR3 DNA, as far as it was read: TGTGCCAGCAGTGAAGGACTAGGGTGGCCCTACAATGAG. Protein sequence: CASSEGLGWPYNE. The whole CDR3 sequence reads CASSEGLGWPYNEQFF.

This clone has just a few counts. The CDR3 end lies 3 residues beyond the end of the read and is filled in from the germline J gene. The chain is built from TRBV2 and TRBJ2-1; the match to TRBD2 covers 11 bases. The CDR3 is 15 amino acids. CDR1 and CDR2 (germline): SNHLY, FYNNEI. V dropped 5 bases and J dropped 7; count of bases not matched to a gene: 7. Partial CDR3 DNA: TGTGCCAGCAGTCGTAGCGGGGGGGCCGCAAATGAG. Amino acids: CASSRSGGAANE. In full, the CDR3 is CASSRSGGAANEQFF.

With respect to this clone: Read data end 3 residues before the CDR3 end; the end is taken from the germline J gene. V and J are TRBV5-1 and TRBJ1-5; 10 nucleotides agree with TRBD1. From germline, CDR1 is SGHRS and CDR2 YFSETQ. The CDR3 runs 15 residues. V lost 4 bases to trimming and J lost 3 bases; unmatched junction nucleotides: 4. The sequenced CDR3 bases are TGCGCCAGCAGCCCCGGGACAGGGGACAATCAGCCC. This translates into CASSPGTGDNQP. Given in full, the CDR3 is CASSPGTGDNQPQHF.

This clone was recorded at least ten times. The CDR3 end lies 3 residues beyond the end of the read and is filled in from the germline J gene. This chain uses TRBV10-3 with TRBJ2-7, with 8 bases fitting TRBD1. Germline loops: CDR1 ENHRY, CDR2 SYGVKD. V lost 10 bases to trimming and J lost 5 bases; unmatched junction nucleotides: 4. CDR3 length: 11 residues. This CDR3 reads CASGTGHEQYF. The CDR3 bases that were read are TGTGCCAGCGGGACAGGTCACGAG.

This clone was seen at least ten times. With the read ending 3 residues before the CDR3 end, the germline J gene is used to fill in that end. The chain has TRBV5-1 and TRBJ2-5, with D possibly matching TRBD2 (6 bases). V dropped 0 bases and J dropped 2 bases, with 11 bases sitting between them. This CDR3 contains 15 residues. CDR1 is SGHRS and CDR2 is YFSETQ in the germline V gene. The DNA read from the CDR3 is TGCGCCAGCAGCTTGGCGGGACTCCATCAAGAGACC. Translated, it gives CASSLAGLHQET. The whole CDR3 sequence is CASSLAGLHQETQYF.

This clone was counted ten times or more. The read halts 3 residues ahead of the CDR3 end, with the missing end drawn from the germline J gene. The chain carries TRBV6-4 and TRBJ1-6; 9 bases are shared with TRBD1. The CDR3 has 15 residues. Germline CDR1 is MRHNA and CDR2 is SNTAGT. Trimming cost V 3 bases and J 6 bases; bases outside gene matches: 3. The CDR3 region is CASSERTGVNSPLHF. Incomplete CDR3 DNA: TGTGCCAGCAGTGAAAGGACAGGGGTTAATTCACCC.

This clone was recorded at least ten times. The observed sequence ends 3 residues before the CDR3 terminus, with the missing tail filled in from the germline J gene. The chain recombines TRBV19 with TRBJ2-2; TRBD1 is a possible D gene (5 bases). The CDR3 has 15 amino acids. CDR1 is LNHDA and CDR2 is SQIVND in the germline V gene (reference sequence). The germline V and J ends were trimmed by 3 bases and 0 bases, with 8 bases remaining between them. This CDR3 reads CASSIGAANTGELFF. The CDR3 DNA, read in part, is TGTGCCAGTAGTATTGGGGCAGCGAACACCGGGGAG.

The sample holds many counts of this clone. The read stops 3 residues short of the end of the CDR3; the missing end is completed from the germline J gene. This chain uses TRBV2 with TRBJ2-6; 7 positions agree with TRBD1. CDR1 is SNHLY and CDR2 is FYNNEI in the germline V gene. The CDR3 totals 16 residues. V lost 7 bases, J lost 0 bases, and 6 bases stayed unmatched. CDR3 sequence: CASNRDSGSGANVLTF. Incomplete CDR3 DNA: TGTGCCAGCAACCGGGACAGCGGCTCTGGGGCCAACGTC.

This CDR3 reads CASSIGGENQPQHF. The part of the CDR3 DNA that was read is TGTGCCAGTAGTATAGGGGGGGAGAATCAGCCC. This chain links TRBV19 with TRBJ1-5, with D perhaps TRBD1 (5 bases). The read ends 3 residues shy of where the CDR3 ends; the end is completed using the germline J gene. The CDR3 runs to 14 residues. The V end was cut by 1 base, the J end by 4 bases, with 8 bases between. The V gene's germline CDR1 is LNHDA and CDR2 SQIVND (reference sequence).

This clone was seen many times. With the read ending 3 residues before the CDR3 end, the germline J gene is used to fill in that end. The chain recombines TRBV6-1 with TRBJ2-7, with a tentative D call TRBD1 (6 bases). Germline assignment: CDR1 MNHNS and CDR2 SASEGT. The CDR3 consists of 14 residues. V was pared by 1 base and J by 2 bases, with 9 bases between. Partial CDR3 DNA: TGTGCCAGCAGTGAAGGGGACACCCCCTACGAG. This encodes CASSEGDTPYE. The entire CDR3 is CASSEGDTPYEQYF.

This clone has ten or more counts. Read coverage stops 3 residues before the CDR3 terminus; the germline J gene supplies the remainder. This sequence joins TRBV19 and TRBJ1-4; 7 nucleotides align to TRBD1. V gave up 8 bases and J gave up 3 bases; unmatched junction bases: 6. Germline V lookup: CDR1 LNHDA, CDR2 SQIVND (reference sequence). The CDR3 has 14 residues. The sequenced CDR3 bases are TGTGCCAGTCAGCCAGGGGGTCCTAATGAAAAA. Translating it yields CASQPGGPNEK. Given in full, the CDR3 is CASQPGGPNEKLFF.

This clone was counted at least ten times. Read coverage stops 3 residues before the CDR3 terminus; the germline J gene supplies the remainder. This chain joins TRBV5-1 and TRBJ2-1, with 11 bases that match TRBD2. Trimming took 4 bases from V and 3 from J; bases not matched to a gene: 3. This CDR3 region has 15 residues. CDR1 is SGHRS and CDR2 is YFSETQ in the germline V gene. CDR3 amino acids: CASSQGLAGYNEQFF. The CDR3 DNA, read in part, is TGCGCCAGCAGCCAAGGACTAGCGGGCTACAATGAG.

As regards this clone: The read ends 3 residues before the CDR3 terminus; that terminus is restored from the germline J gene. V is TRBV7-3 and J is TRBJ1-2; 7 bases line up with TRBD1. The CDR3 length is 14 residues. Germline CDR1 reads SGHTA; CDR2 reads FQGTGA. CDR3 protein: CASSPQGSAGVYTF. CDR3 bases read: TGTGCCAGCAGCCCACAGGGGTCTGCTGGGGTC.

This clone was picked up many times. The sequenced fragment ends 3 residues before the CDR3 boundary, so the rest is inferred from the germline J gene. The chain combines TRBV7-2 with TRBJ2-1, with TRBD1 identical over 9 bases. Germline CDR1 SGHTA, CDR2 FQGNSA. V shed 0 bases and J 9 bases; nucleotides not matched to a gene: 6. This CDR3 comprises 15 residues. The sequenced CDR3 bases are TGTGCCAGCAGCTTAGCACTACAGGGGGCGGGTGAG. Translated: CASSLALQGAGE. The CDR3 in full is CASSLALQGAGEQFF.